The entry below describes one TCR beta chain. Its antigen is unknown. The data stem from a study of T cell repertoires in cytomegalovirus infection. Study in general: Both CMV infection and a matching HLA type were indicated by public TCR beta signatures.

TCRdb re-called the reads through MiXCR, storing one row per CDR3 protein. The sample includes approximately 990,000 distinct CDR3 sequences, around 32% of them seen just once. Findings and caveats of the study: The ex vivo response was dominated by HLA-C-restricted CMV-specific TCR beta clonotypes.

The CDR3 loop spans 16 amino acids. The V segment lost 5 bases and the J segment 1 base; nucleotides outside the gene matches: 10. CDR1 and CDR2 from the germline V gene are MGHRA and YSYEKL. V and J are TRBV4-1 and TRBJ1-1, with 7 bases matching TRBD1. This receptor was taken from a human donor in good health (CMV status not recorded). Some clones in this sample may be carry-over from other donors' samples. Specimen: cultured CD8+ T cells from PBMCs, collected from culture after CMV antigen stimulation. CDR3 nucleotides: TGCGCCAGCAGCTTTCGACAGGGAGGGGGGAACACTGAAGCTTTCTTT. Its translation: CASSFRQGGGNTEAFF.